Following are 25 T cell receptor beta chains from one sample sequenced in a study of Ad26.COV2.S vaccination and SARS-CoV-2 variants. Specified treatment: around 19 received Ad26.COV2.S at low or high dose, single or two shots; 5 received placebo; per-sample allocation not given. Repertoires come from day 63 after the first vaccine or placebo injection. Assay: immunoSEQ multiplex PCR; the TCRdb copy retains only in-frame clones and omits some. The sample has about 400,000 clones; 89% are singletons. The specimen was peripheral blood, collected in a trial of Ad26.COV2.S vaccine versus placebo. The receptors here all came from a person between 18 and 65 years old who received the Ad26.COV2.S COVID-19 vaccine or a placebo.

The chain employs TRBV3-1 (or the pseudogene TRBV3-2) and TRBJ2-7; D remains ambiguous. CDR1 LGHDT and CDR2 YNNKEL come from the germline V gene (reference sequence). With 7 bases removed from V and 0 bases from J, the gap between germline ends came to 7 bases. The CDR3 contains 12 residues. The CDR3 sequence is CASKLNSYEQYF. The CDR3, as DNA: TGTGCCAGCAAGCTCAACTCCTACGAGCAGTACTTC.

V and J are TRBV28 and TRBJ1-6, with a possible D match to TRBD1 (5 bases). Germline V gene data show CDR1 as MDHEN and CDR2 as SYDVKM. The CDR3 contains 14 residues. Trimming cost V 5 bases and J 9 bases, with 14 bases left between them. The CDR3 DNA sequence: TGTGCCAGCAGTCCGTTGGCAGGGCTTTCACCCCTCCACTTT. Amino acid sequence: CASSPLAGLSPLHF.

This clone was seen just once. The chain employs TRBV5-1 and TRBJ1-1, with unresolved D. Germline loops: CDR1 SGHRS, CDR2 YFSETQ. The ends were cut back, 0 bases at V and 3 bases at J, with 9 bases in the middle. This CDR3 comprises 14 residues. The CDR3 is CASSLGTVDTEAFF. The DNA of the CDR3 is TGCGCCAGCAGCTTGGGAACGGTGGACACTGAAGCTTTCTTT.

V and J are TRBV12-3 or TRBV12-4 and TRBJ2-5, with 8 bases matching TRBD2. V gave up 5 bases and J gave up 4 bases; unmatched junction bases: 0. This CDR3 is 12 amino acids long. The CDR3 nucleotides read TGTGCCAGCAGTACTAGCGGAGAGACCCAGTACTTC. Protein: CASSTSGETQYF.

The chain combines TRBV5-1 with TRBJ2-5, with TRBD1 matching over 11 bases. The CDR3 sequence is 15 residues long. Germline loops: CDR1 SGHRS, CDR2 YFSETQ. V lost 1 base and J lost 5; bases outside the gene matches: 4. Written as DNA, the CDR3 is TGCGCCAGCAGCTTGAGGACAGGGGGCGGGGAGACCCAGTACTTC. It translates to CASSLRTGGGETQYF.

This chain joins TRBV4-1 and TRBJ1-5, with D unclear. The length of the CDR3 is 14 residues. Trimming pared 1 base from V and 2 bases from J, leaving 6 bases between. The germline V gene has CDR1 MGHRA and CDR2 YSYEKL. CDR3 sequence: CASSQGFGNQPQHF. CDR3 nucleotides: TGCGCCAGCAGCCAAGGCTTCGGCAATCAGCCCCAGCATTTT.

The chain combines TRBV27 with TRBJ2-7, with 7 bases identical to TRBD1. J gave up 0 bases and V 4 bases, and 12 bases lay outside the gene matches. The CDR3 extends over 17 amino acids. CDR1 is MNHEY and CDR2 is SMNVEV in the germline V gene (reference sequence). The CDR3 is CASSSALGQSSSYEQYF. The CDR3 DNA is TGTGCCAGCAGTTCCGCCCTGGGACAGTCGAGCTCCTACGAGCAGTACTTC.

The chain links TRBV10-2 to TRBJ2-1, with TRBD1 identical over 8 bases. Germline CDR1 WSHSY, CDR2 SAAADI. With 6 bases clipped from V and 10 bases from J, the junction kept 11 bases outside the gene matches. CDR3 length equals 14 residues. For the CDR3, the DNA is TGCGCCAGCAGGGTCCAGGGGGCAGTGGGCGAGCAGTTCTTC. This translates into CASRVQGAVGEQFF.

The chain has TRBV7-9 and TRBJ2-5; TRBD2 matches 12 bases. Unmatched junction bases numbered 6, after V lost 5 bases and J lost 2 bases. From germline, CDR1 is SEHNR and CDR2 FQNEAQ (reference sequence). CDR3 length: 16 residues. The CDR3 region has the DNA TGTGCCAGCAGCCCGAGGACTAGCGGGGAGCAAGAGACCCAGTACTTC. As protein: CASSPRTSGEQETQYF.

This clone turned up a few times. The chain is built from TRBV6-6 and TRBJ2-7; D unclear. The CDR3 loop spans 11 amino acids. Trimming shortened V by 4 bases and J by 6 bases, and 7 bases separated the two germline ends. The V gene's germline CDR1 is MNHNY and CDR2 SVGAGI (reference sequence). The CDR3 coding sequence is TGTGCCAGCAGTTTGGGTGGCGAGCAGTACTTC. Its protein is CASSLGGEQYF.

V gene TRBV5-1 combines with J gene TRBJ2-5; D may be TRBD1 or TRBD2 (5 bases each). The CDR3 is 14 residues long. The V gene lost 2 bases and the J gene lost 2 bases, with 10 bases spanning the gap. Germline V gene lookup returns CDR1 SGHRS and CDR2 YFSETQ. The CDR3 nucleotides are TGCGCCAGCAGCTTCTCCGGGACGCAAGAGACCCAGTACTTC. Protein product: CASSFSGTQETQYF.

In DNA, the CDR3 is TGTGCCAGCAGCCCAAGGCGGGGTTTCTATGGCTACACCTTC. It translates to CASSPRRGFYGYTF. V and J are TRBV7-2 and TRBJ1-2; D is unresolved. Between the trimmed V and J ends, which lost 5 bases and 4 bases, there was a span of 14 bases. Germline V gene lookup returns CDR1 SGHTA and CDR2 FQGNSA. The CDR3 totals 14 residues.

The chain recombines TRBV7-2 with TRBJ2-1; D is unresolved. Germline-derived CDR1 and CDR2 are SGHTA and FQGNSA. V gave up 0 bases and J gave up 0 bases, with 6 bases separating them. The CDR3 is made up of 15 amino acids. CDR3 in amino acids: CASSLADDSYNEQFF. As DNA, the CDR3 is TGTGCCAGCAGCTTAGCGGACGACTCCTACAATGAGCAGTTCTTC. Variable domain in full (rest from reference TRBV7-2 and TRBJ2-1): GAGVSQSPSNKVTEKGKDVELRCDPISGHTALYWYRQSLGQGLEFLIYFQGNSAPDKSGLPSDRFSAERTGGSVSTLTIQRTQQEDSAVYLCASSLADDSYNEQFFGPGTRLTVL.

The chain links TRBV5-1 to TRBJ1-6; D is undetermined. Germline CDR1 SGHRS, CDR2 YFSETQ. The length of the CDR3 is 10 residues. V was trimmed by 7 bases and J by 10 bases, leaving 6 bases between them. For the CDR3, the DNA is TGCGCCAGCCCCGGCTCACCCCTCCACTTT. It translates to CASPGSPLHF.

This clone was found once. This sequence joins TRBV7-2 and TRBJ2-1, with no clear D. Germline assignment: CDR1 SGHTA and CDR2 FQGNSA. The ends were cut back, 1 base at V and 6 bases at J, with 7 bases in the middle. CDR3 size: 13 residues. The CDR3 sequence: CASSLGAFNEQFF. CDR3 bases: TGTGCCAGCAGCTTAGGTGCATTCAATGAGCAGTTCTTC.

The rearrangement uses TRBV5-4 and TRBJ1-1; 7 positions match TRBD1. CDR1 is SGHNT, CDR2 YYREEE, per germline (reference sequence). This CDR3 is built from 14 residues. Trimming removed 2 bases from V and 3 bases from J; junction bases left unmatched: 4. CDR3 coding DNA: TGTGCCAGCAGCTTAGGACAGGACCACACTGAAGCTTTCTTT. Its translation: CASSLGQDHTEAFF.

CDR3 nucleotide sequence: TGTGCCAGCAGCTTTGGACAGGGTTATGGAAAACTGTTTTTT. Translation: CASSFGQGYGKLFF. The chain joins TRBV7-9 to TRBJ1-4; TRBD1 matches 8 bases. After removal of 3 bases from V and 10 bases from J, the junction contained 7 bases not matched to a gene. Germline CDR1 reads SEHNR; CDR2 reads FQNEAQ (reference sequence). The CDR3 is made up of 14 amino acids.

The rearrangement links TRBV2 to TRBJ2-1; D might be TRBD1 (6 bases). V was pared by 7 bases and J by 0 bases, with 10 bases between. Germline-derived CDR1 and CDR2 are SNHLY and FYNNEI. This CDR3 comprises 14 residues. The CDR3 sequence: CASMDRSSYNEQFF. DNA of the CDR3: TGTGCCAGCATGGACAGAAGCTCCTACAATGAGCAGTTCTTC.

CDR3 DNA: TGTGCCAGCAGAAACGAGGGGGGGGAGACCCAGTACTTC. The encoded protein is CASRNEGGETQYF. V usage is TRBV6-5 and J usage is TRBJ2-5; D possibly corresponds to TRBD2 (7 bases). Trimming shortened V by 6 bases and J by 5 bases, and 13 bases separated the two germline ends. CDR3 length: 13 residues. Germline values: CDR1 MNHEY, CDR2 SVGAGI.

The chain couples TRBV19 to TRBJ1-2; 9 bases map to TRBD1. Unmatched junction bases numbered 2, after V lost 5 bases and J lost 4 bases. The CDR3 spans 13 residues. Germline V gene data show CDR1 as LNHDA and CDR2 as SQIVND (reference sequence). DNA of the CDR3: TGTGCCAGTAGTGGGGACAGGGTCTATGGCTACACCTTC. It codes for CASSGDRVYGYTF.

The CDR3 bases are TGTGCTAGTGGCCCCGGGACTAGCGGGAGACGGTACCAAGAGACCCAGTACTTC. Protein sequence: CASGPGTSGRRYQETQYF. The V gene is TRBV12-5, the J gene TRBJ2-5, with TRBD2 matching 14 bases. Germline values: CDR1 LGHNT, CDR2 FRNRAP. J was trimmed by 0 bases and V by 6 bases; bases with no gene match: 9. The CDR3 is made up of 18 amino acids.

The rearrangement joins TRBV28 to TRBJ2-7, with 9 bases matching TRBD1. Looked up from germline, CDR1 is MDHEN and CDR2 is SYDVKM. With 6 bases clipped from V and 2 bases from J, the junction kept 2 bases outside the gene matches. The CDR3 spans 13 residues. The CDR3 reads CASRGQGTYEQYF. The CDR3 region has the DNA TGTGCCAGCAGGGGACAGGGTACCTACGAGCAGTACTTC.

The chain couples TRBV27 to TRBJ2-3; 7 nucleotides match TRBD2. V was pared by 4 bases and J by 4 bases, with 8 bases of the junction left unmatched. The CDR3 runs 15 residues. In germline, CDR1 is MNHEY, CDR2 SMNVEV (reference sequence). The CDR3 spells CASSSPGGGSDTQYF. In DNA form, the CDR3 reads TGTGCCAGCAGTTCACCTGGCGGGGGTTCAGATACGCAGTATTTT.

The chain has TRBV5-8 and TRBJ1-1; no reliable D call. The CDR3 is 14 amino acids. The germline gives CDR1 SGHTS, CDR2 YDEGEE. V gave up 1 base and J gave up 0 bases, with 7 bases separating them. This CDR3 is CASSLNQVNTEAFF. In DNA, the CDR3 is TGTGCCAGCAGCTTGAATCAGGTGAACACTGAAGCTTTCTTT.

Written as DNA, the CDR3 is TGTGCCAGCAGTAAGGCTAGCGTCAGTGAGCAGTTCTTC. Encoded protein: CASSKASVSEQFF. This sequence joins TRBV27 and TRBJ2-1; D might be TRBD2 (6 bases). The V gene lost 5 bases and the J gene lost 9 bases, with 14 bases spanning the gap. The CDR3 covers 13 residues. Germline V gene sequence: CDR1 MNHEY, CDR2 SMNVEV (reference sequence).